The clone carrying this TCR beta chain was picked up many times. V dropped 1 base and J dropped 4; count of bases not matched to a gene: 11. Germline lookup yields CDR1 GTSNPN and CDR2 SVGIG (reference sequence). This CDR3 has 16 amino acids. This entry belongs to a study of human T cells and chemical hapten exposure. TCRdb reanalysed the RACE reads using MiXCR and keeps one entry per CDR3 protein. This table holds 95,000 or so distinct CDR3 sequences, about an eighth found once. Time point indicated: patch test 2, 6 weeks after DPC sensitization. Treatment in this sample: therapeutic diphenylcyclopropenone sensitization with weekly scalp DPC.

This clonotype was sampled from a woman between 40 and 55 years old with alopecia areata. Some clones in this sample may be carry-over from other donors' samples. The V and J genes are TRBV30 and TRBJ2-3; 7 nucleotides align to TRBD2. The sequencing used whole blood, collected in connection with sensitization to the hapten diphenylcyclopropenone (DPC). As DNA, the CDR3 is TGTGCCTGGAGTGGCGTGACTAGCTACATGGCAGATACGCAGTATTTT. Its translation is CAWSGVTSYMADTQYF.